This TCR beta chain was retrieved from a study of T cells in Graves' hyperthyroidism and ophthalmopathy. Study-level points and caveats: Blood shared most expanded thyroid clonotypes above 0.001. Ophthalmopathy, as predicted by the model, came a median 6.5 months after the prediction.

The investigators amplified TCR beta CDR3 regions from RNA transcripts. In the first-round RT-PCR of the TCR CDR3, the HTBI primer set was used. TCRdb reanalysed the multiplex PCR reads using MiXCR and keeps one entry per CDR3 protein. The sample consists of about 600,000 distinct CDR3 sequences, roughly 15% of them appearing once. This clonotype occurred many times. Its target is not known. Deletions cut 8 bases from V and 12 bases from J, with 22 bases between. This CDR3 spans 12 amino acids. Germline V gene lookup returns CDR1 GTSNPN and CDR2 SVGIG (reference sequence). This rearrangement joins TRBV30 to TRBJ1-1, with D perhaps TRBD1 (5 bases). This TCR was sampled from a woman aged 45-65 years with Graves' ophthalmopathy. Sequenced input: blood. The CDR3 region has the DNA TGTGCCCGAGTGGAAAGGGACTACAGTCCTTTCTTT. It specifies CARVERDYSPFF.